These 29 T cell receptor beta chains were all obtained from the same sample, sequenced in a study of blood T cell repertoires in COVID-19. Using immunoSEQ multiplex PCR, the repertoire was profiled, and TCRdb retains in-frame clones only, with some absent. This sample has 400,000 or so clones; about 90% occur once, and the top ten carry 0.6%. Material: PBMCs or T cells enriched from blood (not recorded which). The receptors shown here come from a man between 18 and 29 years old who had recovered from COVID-19.

J is TRBJ2-5 and V is TRBV30; D is perhaps TRBD1 (6 bases). There are 15 residues in the CDR3. Germline loops: CDR1 GTSNPN, CDR2 SVGIG (reference sequence). CDR3 DNA: TGTGCGCTGAGTAGGGGGACCTGGGTCCCCGAGACCCAGTACTTC. Translation gives CALSRGTWVPETQYF.

The chain has TRBV7-8 and TRBJ2-3; TRBD2 might be the D (6 bases). Trimming removed 2 bases at V and 2 bases at J, with 20 bases between. Germline CDR1 and CDR2: SGHVS and FQNEAQ. This CDR3 has 18 residues. CDR3 in amino acids: CASSLFVGLATHTDTQYF. In nucleotides, the CDR3 is TGTGCCAGCAGCTTATTCGTGGGACTCGCTACCCACACAGATACGCAGTATTTT.

This chain uses TRBV7-2 with TRBJ1-1; no definite D call. CDR1 is SGHTA and CDR2 is FQGNSA in the germline V gene. The CDR3 has 14 amino acids. Trimming cost V 5 bases and J 0 bases, with 10 bases left between them. CDR3 nucleotides: TGTGCCAGCAGCCTAGGTGCAGTGAACACTGAAGCTTTCTTT. The encoded protein is CASSLGAVNTEAFF.

The V call is TRBV11-2, the J call TRBJ1-4; D unresolved. The CDR3 runs to 15 residues. V lost 5 bases and J 0 bases, leaving 10 bases between the germline ends. Germline values: CDR1 SGHAT, CDR2 FQNNGV. The CDR3 loop reads CASSQKDATNEKLFF. As DNA, the CDR3 is TGTGCCAGCAGCCAGAAAGATGCAACTAATGAAAAACTGTTTTTT.

The CDR3 bases are TGTGCCAGCAGCACCGACAGGGTAGGAGAGACCCAGTACTTC. This codes for CASSTDRVGETQYF. The chain is built from TRBV13 and TRBJ2-5; 7 nucleotides align to TRBD1. J was trimmed by 4 bases and V by 5 bases; bases with no gene match: 7. The germline V gene has CDR1 PRHDT and CDR2 FYEKMQ (reference sequence). The CDR3 loop spans 14 amino acids.

The V gene is TRBV6-5, the J gene TRBJ1-1; D gene unclear. The V end was cut by 4 bases, the J end by 10 bases, with 10 bases between. Germline V gene sequence: CDR1 MNHEY, CDR2 SVGAGI. There are 11 residues in the CDR3. The CDR3 DNA sequence: TGTGCCAGCAGTTCCCCGGGTGGAGCTTTCTTT. Its protein is CASSSPGGAFF.

CDR3 region: CASSQKGSGQETQYF. CDR3 nucleotides: TGTGCCAGCAGCCAAAAGGGTAGCGGGCAAGAGACCCAGTACTTC. V gene TRBV3-1 (or the pseudogene TRBV3-2) combines with J gene TRBJ2-5; the match to TRBD2 covers 7 bases. CDR3 length: 15 amino acids. Germline CDR1 reads LGHDT; CDR2 reads YNNKEL (reference sequence). J was trimmed by 2 bases and V by 2 bases; bases with no gene match: 5.

This clone has only one observation. The chain employs TRBV2 and TRBJ1-1; 8 positions match TRBD1. The CDR3 loop spans 15 amino acids. Germline CDR1 and CDR2: SNHLY and FYNNEI. The J segment lost 6 bases and the V segment lost 3 bases, leaving 9 bases of the junction unmatched. CDR3 residues: CASSEVRRGRAEAFF. The CDR3 bases are TGTGCCAGCAGTGAGGTCCGCAGGGGGCGGGCTGAAGCTTTCTTT.

As to this clone: The same CDR3 is also encoded by other DNA sequences in this sample. The CDR3 protein is CASSPGLSYEQYF. DNA for the CDR3: TGTGCCAGCAGCCCTGGACTGTCCTACGAGCAGTACTTC. The V call is TRBV7-9, the J call TRBJ2-7, with D tentatively TRBD2 (5 bases). Trimming pared 5 bases from V and 1 base from J, leaving 9 bases between. The CDR3 runs 13 residues. Germline V gives CDR1 SEHNR, CDR2 FQNEAQ (reference sequence).

The gene calls are TRBV7-3 and TRBJ1-6; D might be TRBD1 (6 bases). This CDR3 has 14 residues. The germline CDR1 and CDR2 sequences are SGHTA and FQGTGA. V lost 3 bases, J lost 10 bases, and 13 bases lay in between. CDR3 sequence: CASSLGTYGSPLHF. DNA of the CDR3: TGTGCCAGCAGCTTGGGGACATACGGGTCACCCCTCCACTTT.

V usage is TRBV3-1 (or the pseudogene TRBV3-2) and J usage is TRBJ1-2; D possibly corresponds to TRBD1 (6 bases). This CDR3 contains 13 residues. Germline V CDR1 and CDR2: LGHDT, YNNKEL (reference sequence). Trimming removed 1 base from V and 6 bases from J, with 9 bases in between. CDR3 sequence: CASSQVTGNGYTF. CDR3 DNA: TGTGCCAGCAGCCAAGTCACAGGGAATGGCTACACCTTC.

This clone was counted a few times. The gene calls are TRBV11-2 and TRBJ2-1; 11 bases line up with TRBD2. After removal of 3 bases from V and 4 bases from J, the junction contained 5 bases not matched to a gene. The V gene's germline CDR1 is SGHAT and CDR2 FQNNGV. This CDR3 spans 16 amino acids. CDR3: CASSFLAGGNYNEQFF. In DNA, the CDR3 is TGTGCCAGCAGCTTTTTAGCGGGGGGGAATTACAATGAGCAGTTCTTC.

The V gene is TRBV5-8, the J gene TRBJ1-1; possible D gene TRBD1, 6 bases. Trimming stripped 5 bases from V and 5 bases from J, with 16 bases between. The germline gives CDR1 SGHTS, CDR2 YDEGEE. CDR3 length equals 14 residues. In DNA form, the CDR3 reads TGTGCCAGCAGGCTTCTACAGGGCTTAACTGAAGCTTTCTTT. Amino acids: CASRLLQGLTEAFF.

This chain connects TRBV7-9 to TRBJ2-1, with a weak D call TRBD2 (6 bases). Germline CDR1 is SEHNR and CDR2 is FQNEAQ (reference sequence). The CDR3 covers 17 residues. V gave up 5 bases and J gave up 7 bases, with 24 bases separating them. This chain's CDR3 is CASSPPPRLGSRNEQFF. DNA of the CDR3: TGTGCCAGCAGCCCCCCCCCAAGACTAGGATCACGAAATGAGCAGTTCTTC.

The chain recombines TRBV9 with TRBJ1-5, with no clear D. Germline assignment: CDR1 SGDLS and CDR2 YYNGEE. This CDR3 is 14 amino acids long. Trimming removed 6 bases at V and 7 bases at J, with 17 bases between. The CDR3 protein is CASNSGRAIQPQHF. The DNA of the CDR3 is TGTGCCAGCAATAGTGGGCGGGCGATCCAGCCCCAGCATTTT.

This sequence joins TRBV18 and TRBJ2-7; no firm D call. Germline-derived CDR1 and CDR2 are KGHSH and LQKENI. There are 14 residues in the CDR3. Between the trimmed V and J ends, which lost 0 bases and 0 bases, there was a span of 6 bases. CDR3 nucleotide sequence: TGTGCCAGCTCACCACCGGCCAACTCCTACGAGCAGTACTTC. It codes for CASSPPANSYEQYF.

The chain recombines TRBV5-8 with TRBJ1-5; the match to TRBD1 covers 7 bases. Unmatched junction bases numbered 6, after V lost 7 bases and J lost 2 bases. This CDR3 is 14 amino acids long. Germline values: CDR1 SGHTS, CDR2 YDEGEE. The CDR3 protein is CASRRTGGNQPQHF. The DNA for the CDR3 is TGTGCCAGCCGACGAACAGGGGGCAATCAGCCCCAGCATTTT.

The chain recombines TRBV11-2 with TRBJ1-1, with 9 bases matching TRBD1. The CDR3 sequence is 15 residues long. Trimming at V came to 5 bases and at J to 8 bases, leaving 12 bases not matched to a gene. CDR1 is SGHAT, CDR2 FQNNGV, per germline. The CDR3 nucleotides read TGTGCCAGCAGCCCCCTACAGGGGGCGGGGGCCGAAGCTTTCTTT. This encodes CASSPLQGAGAEAFF.

About this clone itself: Other nucleotide sequences in the sample specify the same CDR3. V is TRBV18 and J is TRBJ1-5; TRBD1 agrees at 10 bases. After removal of 1 base from V and 5 bases from J, the junction contained 2 bases not matched to a gene. This CDR3 is 15 amino acids long. Germline assignment: CDR1 KGHSH and CDR2 LQKENI. CDR3 loop: CASSPRTGGDQPQHF. In DNA form, the CDR3 reads TGTGCCAGCTCACCACGGACAGGGGGAGATCAGCCCCAGCATTTT.

This clone was seen once. The J gene is TRBJ2-1, the V gene TRBV28, with TRBD1 matching 7 bases. Unmatched junction bases numbered 17, after V lost 7 bases and J lost 8 bases. CDR1 is MDHEN and CDR2 is SYDVKM in the germline V gene. The CDR3 length is 16 residues. The CDR3 coding sequence is TGTGCCAGCACCCCCCAACAGGGGATCGTTTGGGATGAGCAGTTCTTC. Protein sequence: CASTPQQGIVWDEQFF.

The chain uses TRBV5-6 and TRBJ2-1; a weak D match, TRBD1 (5 bases). Germline assignment: CDR1 SGHDT and CDR2 YYEEEE. The CDR3 totals 13 residues. Trimming shortened V by 2 bases and J by 6 bases, and 9 bases separated the two germline ends. Written as DNA, the CDR3 is TGTGCCAGCAGCTTTGATAGGGGCAATGAGCAGTTCTTC. Amino acids: CASSFDRGNEQFF.

The chain employs TRBV5-4 and TRBJ2-7; TRBD2 aligns across 10 bases. The DNA matches TRBJ2-1 better at its end, which makes the J call doubtful. The germline CDR1 and CDR2 sequences are SGHNT and YYREEE (reference sequence). The CDR3 extends over 14 amino acids. CDR3 region: CASSKSGGGYEQFF. The CDR3, as DNA: TGTGCCAGCAGCAAAAGCGGGGGGGGTTACGAGCAGTTCTTC.

The gene calls are TRBV20-1 and TRBJ2-7; D possibly corresponds to TRBD2 (6 bases). The CDR3 runs to 11 residues. Trimming cost V 6 bases and J 6 bases, with 12 bases left between them. Germline V CDR1 and CDR2: DFQATT, SNEGSKA (reference sequence). This CDR3 reads CSAGGIGEQYF. The CDR3, as DNA: TGCAGTGCCGGGGGAATCGGCGAGCAGTACTTC.

The rearrangement joins TRBV3-1 (or the pseudogene TRBV3-2) to TRBJ1-1, with D possibly matching TRBD1 (6 bases). In germline, CDR1 is LGHDT, CDR2 YNNKEL (reference sequence). The CDR3 covers 16 residues. The V end lost 1 base, the J end lost 2 bases, and 14 bases lay between the germline ends. As DNA, the CDR3 is TGTGCCAGCAGCCAAGCTCTCGGGACATCCAACACTGAAGCTTTCTTT. The encoded protein is CASSQALGTSNTEAFF.

This clone came up a few times. The rearrangement links TRBV3-1 (or the pseudogene TRBV3-2) to TRBJ2-1; TRBD1 aligns across 9 bases. The germline CDR1 and CDR2 sequences are LGHDT and YNNKEL (reference sequence). V was pared by 6 bases and J by 10 bases, with 1 base of the junction left unmatched. CDR3 length equals 11 residues. In DNA form, the CDR3 reads TGTGCCAGCAGGGGGACAGGGGAGCAGTTCTTC. Translated: CASRGTGEQFF.

The chain carries TRBV7-8 and TRBJ1-1, with 9 nucleotides matching TRBD1. The CDR3 runs to 17 residues. Germline V gives CDR1 SGHVS, CDR2 FQNEAQ. The junction had 10 bases not matched to a gene; V was cut back by 5 bases and J by 0 bases. CDR3 in DNA: TGTGCCAGCAGCCCACGGACAGGGGCCTCCATGAACACTGAAGCTTTCTTT. It codes for CASSPRTGASMNTEAFF. The full variable domain, rest sourced from reference TRBV7-8 and TRBJ1-1, is GAGVSQSPRYKVAKRGQDVALRCDPISGHVSLFWYQQALGQGPEFLTYFQNEAQLDKSGLPSDRFFAERPEGSVSTLKIQRTQQEDSAVYLCASSPRTGASMNTEAFFGQGTRLTVV.

The table lists this clone with a count of one. The rearrangement uses TRBV5-1 and TRBJ1-2, with 7 positions matching TRBD1. The CDR3 has 14 residues. V shed 0 bases and J 7 bases; nucleotides not matched to a gene: 6. Germline CDR1 SGHRS, CDR2 YFSETQ. The CDR3 region is CASSLVTGEPGYTF. The CDR3, as DNA: TGCGCCAGCAGCTTGGTCACAGGGGAACCTGGCTACACCTTC. Supplemented by reference TRBV5-1 and TRBJ1-2, the full variable domain reads KAGVTQTPRYLIKTRGQQVTLSCSPISGHRSVSWYQQTPGQGLQFLFEYFSETQRNKGNFPGRFSGRQFSNSRSEMNVSTLELGDSALYLCASSLVTGEPGYTFGSGTRLTVV.

The rearrangement links TRBV28 to TRBJ1-3; D is ambiguous. Germline V gene data show CDR1 as MDHEN and CDR2 as SYDVKM. The V gene lost 4 bases and the J gene lost 0 bases, with 13 bases spanning the gap. This CDR3 is built from 16 residues. The CDR3 here is CASSSQIVASGNTIYF. CDR3 bases: TGTGCCAGCAGTTCCCAGATCGTCGCCTCTGGAAACACCATATATTTT. The full variable domain, with the rest looked up from reference TRBV28 and TRBJ1-3, is DVKVTQSSRYLVKRTGEKVFLECVQDMDHENMFWYRQDPGLGLRLIYFSYDVKMKEKGDIPEGYSVSREKKERFSLILESASTNQTSMYLCASSSQIVASGNTIYFGEGSWLTVV.

The chain carries TRBV3-1 (or the pseudogene TRBV3-2) and TRBJ1-1; no reliable D call. The germline V gene encodes CDR1 LGHDT and CDR2 YNNKEL (reference sequence). The germline V and J ends were trimmed by 6 bases and 4 bases, with 12 bases remaining between them. The CDR3 consists of 13 residues. The DNA of the CDR3 is TGTGCCAGCAGTTCCCTTATGAGCACTGAAGCTTTCTTT. This gives the protein CASSSLMSTEAFF.